The 27 T cell receptor beta chains below come from one sample, sequenced in a study of human T cells and chemical hapten exposure. The time point: pre-sensitization, week 0. Treatment denoted: therapeutic diphenylcyclopropenone sensitization with weekly scalp DPC. TCRdb analysed the RACE reads with MiXCR anew, one entry per CDR3 protein. The table lists more than 250,000 distinct CDR3 sequences, about 8.1% of them singletons. The sample consisted of whole blood, taken in connection with sensitization to the hapten diphenylcyclopropenone (DPC). The receptors originated from a woman between 35 and 50 years old with alopecia areata. Some clones in this sample may be carry-over from other donors' samples.

This sequence joins TRBV24-1 and TRBJ2-3; TRBD2 matches 7 bases. V shed 3 bases and J 1 base; nucleotides not matched to a gene: 6. This CDR3 has 16 residues. Germline values: CDR1 KGHDR, CDR2 SFDVKD. The CDR3 is CATSDPRDYRTDTQYF. CDR3 bases: TGTGCCACCAGTGATCCCCGGGACTACCGCACAGATACGCAGTATTTT.

This clonotype showed up just a few times. The chain couples TRBV28 to TRBJ2-1, with TRBD2 matching 9 bases. The CDR3 length is 15 residues. Germline V gene data show CDR1 as MDHEN and CDR2 as SYDVKM. V was clipped by 5 bases and J by 5 bases; unmatched bases: 7. The CDR3 DNA is TGTGCCAGCAGTGGGGGCGGGAGGGCCCACAATGAGCAGTTCTTC. Protein: CASSGGGRAHNEQFF.

The sample holds a few counts of this clonotype. V usage is TRBV18 and J usage is TRBJ1-5; D gene ambiguous. V was trimmed by 2 bases and J by 9 bases, leaving 5 bases between them. This CDR3 contains 11 residues. Germline V gives CDR1 KGHSH, CDR2 LQKENI. The CDR3 region is CASSPKGPQHF. The CDR3 DNA follows: TGTGCCAGCTCACCAAAGGGGCCCCAGCATTTT. Using reference TRBV18 and TRBJ1-5 for the parts outside the CDR3, the full variable domain is NAGVMQNPRHLVRRRGQEARLRCSPMKGHSHVYWYRQLPEEGLKFMVYLQKENIIDESGMPKERFSAEFPKEGPSILRIQQVVRGDSAAYFCASSPKGPQHFGDGTRLSIL.

This clonotype showed up many times. The chain links TRBV5-1 to TRBJ1-3; no reliable D call. The V gene lost 5 bases and the J gene lost 1 base, with 10 bases spanning the gap. The length of the CDR3 is 14 residues. Per the germline V gene, CDR1 is SGHRS and CDR2 is YFSETQ. The CDR3: CASRDGRSGNTIYF. The CDR3 region has the DNA TGCGCCAGCAGAGACGGAAGATCTGGAAACACCATATATTTT. Supplemented by reference TRBV5-1 and TRBJ1-3, the full variable domain reads KAGVTQTPRYLIKTRGQQVTLSCSPISGHRSVSWYQQTPGQGLQFLFEYFSETQRNKGNFPGRFSGRQFSNSRSEMNVSTLELGDSALYLCASRDGRSGNTIYFGEGSWLTVV.

J is TRBJ2-1 and V is TRBV20-1; the D gene could be TRBD1 or TRBD2 (5 bases each). The germline gives CDR1 DFQATT, CDR2 SNEGSKA (reference sequence). V shed 6 bases and J shed 12 bases, with 24 bases lying between them. This CDR3 has 14 residues. CDR3 amino acids: CSAMRRGAKWWQFF. The CDR3 bases are TGCAGTGCGATGCGCCGGGGCGCAAAGTGGTGGCAGTTCTTC.

This clonotype showed up many times. The CDR3 bases are TGTGCCAGCAGCTTAGGGTCGGGACAGGGGAACGAGCAGTACTTC. Amino acid sequence: CASSLGSGQGNEQYF. This chain uses TRBV7-8 with TRBJ2-7, with 10 bases aligning to TRBD1. Trimming took 1 base from V and 5 from J; bases not matched to a gene: 5. This CDR3 has 15 amino acids. CDR1 and CDR2 (germline): SGHVS, FQNEAQ. Filled out from reference TRBV7-8 and TRBJ2-7, the complete variable domain reads GAGVSQSPRYKVAKRGQDVALRCDPISGHVSLFWYQQALGQGPEFLTYFQNEAQLDKSGLPSDRFFAERPEGSVSTLKIQRTQQEDSAVYLCASSLGSGQGNEQYFGPGTRLTVT.

This clonotype was counted a few times. This chain links TRBV5-6 with TRBJ2-4; TRBD2 is a possible D gene (5 bases). V was pared by 3 bases and J by 1 base, with 11 bases between. The CDR3 sequence is 15 residues long. Germline CDR1 SGHDT, CDR2 YYEEEE. In nucleotides, the CDR3 is TGTGCCAGCAGCTCCCTCCGCGGGGCCAAAAACATTCAGTACTTC. It translates to CASSSLRGAKNIQYF.

A few counts support this clonotype. The rearrangement links TRBV29-1 to TRBJ2-3; D is unclear. The CDR3 spans 14 residues. V lost 6 bases, J lost 5 bases, and 18 bases lay in between. Per germline, CDR1 SQVTM and CDR2 ANQGSEA. CDR3 amino acids: CSVKKEGLQDTQYF. In DNA form, the CDR3 reads TGCAGCGTCAAAAAGGAAGGATTGCAAGATACGCAGTATTTT.

This clonotype has only a few counts. The gene calls are TRBV27 and TRBJ2-5; TRBD1 matches 7 bases. The CDR3 has 15 amino acids. Germline V gene data show CDR1 as MNHEY and CDR2 as SMNVEV (reference sequence). The junction had 7 bases not matched to a gene; V was cut back by 2 bases and J by 4 bases. Written as DNA, the CDR3 is TGTGCCAGCAGTTTAATGAAGGGGGCTGGAGAGACCCAGTACTTC. Its protein is CASSLMKGAGETQYF.

This clonotype came up many times. The chain joins TRBV24-1 to TRBJ1-5; D possibly corresponds to TRBD1 (5 bases). The CDR3 length is 15 residues. The germline V gene has CDR1 KGHDR and CDR2 SFDVKD. Trimming removed 5 bases from V and 0 bases from J, with 10 bases in between. CDR3 sequence reads: CATSVGGTSNQPQHF. The CDR3 nucleotides read TGTGCCACCAGTGTTGGGGGGACTAGCAATCAGCCCCAGCATTTT.

This clonotype was picked up one time. The chain carries TRBV7-9 and TRBJ2-3, with 8 positions matching TRBD2. CDR1 SEHNR and CDR2 FQNEAQ come from the germline V gene (reference sequence). The CDR3 extends over 15 amino acids. The ends lost 2 bases at V and 2 bases at J; junction bases unmatched: 3. CDR3 in amino acids: CASSLRTSLTDTQYF. In nucleotides, the CDR3 is TGTGCCAGCAGCTTAAGGACTAGCCTCACAGATACGCAGTATTTT.

V and J are TRBV27 and TRBJ2-7; D unresolved. This CDR3 contains 14 residues. Per germline, CDR1 MNHEY and CDR2 SMNVEV (reference sequence). V lost 8 bases, J lost 5 bases, and 19 bases lay in between. CDR3 DNA sequence: TGTGCCAGCGGCCGCTCGTATCCGATCCACGAGCAGTACTTC. It encodes CASGRSYPIHEQYF.

This clonotype was found a few times. The rearrangement uses TRBV7-9 and TRBJ1-2; D call uncertain. Trimming stripped 4 bases from V and 8 bases from J, with 20 bases between. The CDR3 has 15 residues. In germline, CDR1 is SEHNR, CDR2 FQNEAQ (reference sequence). CDR3 amino acids: CASSYSGVDNGGYTF. The CDR3 coding sequence is TGTGCCAGCAGCTACTCCGGAGTCGACAATGGAGGCTACACCTTC.

The chain links TRBV20-1 to TRBJ2-7; D tentatively fits TRBD1 or TRBD2 (5 bases each). Per germline, CDR1 DFQATT and CDR2 SNEGSKA (reference sequence). V lost 6 bases to trimming and J lost 0 bases, with 12 bases between them. This CDR3 has 13 residues. The CDR3 DNA follows: TGCAGTGCCTGGGACGGGGACTCCTACGAGCAGTACTTC. Residues: CSAWDGDSYEQYF.

There are a few counts of this clonotype. CDR3 in amino acids: CASSPGAQDYNEQFF. As DNA, the CDR3 is TGTGCCAGCAGCCCAGGGGCCCAAGACTACAATGAGCAGTTCTTC. The chain carries TRBV7-8 and TRBJ2-1; D perhaps matches TRBD1 (6 bases). Trimming took 5 bases from V and 3 from J, leaving 14 bases between them. Germline CDR1 reads SGHVS; CDR2 reads FQNEAQ. The CDR3 extends over 15 amino acids.

This clonotype was found a few times. V usage is TRBV12-3 or TRBV12-4 and J usage is TRBJ1-5; no reliable D call. Trimming pared 2 bases from V and 5 bases from J, leaving 10 bases between. The CDR3 has 14 amino acids. CDR3 in amino acids: CASSLSNSDQPQHF. Here the CDR3 DNA reads TGTGCCAGCAGTTTAAGTAACAGCGATCAGCCCCAGCATTTT.

This clonotype was observed a handful of times. This chain joins TRBV28 and TRBJ1-2; D is unclear. This CDR3 contains 13 residues. Germline V gene lookup returns CDR1 MDHEN and CDR2 SYDVKM. V shed 1 base and J shed 2 bases, with 5 bases lying between them. CDR3 bases: TGTGCCAGCAGTTTATCGTACAACTATGGCTACACCTTC. Residues: CASSLSYNYGYTF.

The chain is built from TRBV7-2 and TRBJ2-5; D uncertain. There are 13 residues in the CDR3. Trimming removed 1 base at V and 1 base at J, with 4 bases between. In germline, CDR1 is SGHTA, CDR2 FQGNSA. The CDR3 is CASSLVGQETQYF. In DNA, the CDR3 is TGTGCCAGCAGCTTAGTCGGCCAAGAGACCCAGTACTTC.

This clonotype was seen ten or more times. The V call is TRBV6-2 or TRBV6-3, the J call TRBJ2-7, with 7 bases identical to TRBD1. The CDR3 is 14 residues long. The trim removed 7 bases at V and 6 bases at J, leaving 12 bases unmatched. Germline assignment: CDR1 MNHEY and CDR2 SVGEGT. The CDR3 here is CASTDRQGAIEQYF. The CDR3, as DNA: TGTGCCAGCACCGATCGACAGGGAGCTATCGAGCAGTACTTC.

The rearrangement uses TRBV28 and TRBJ2-7, with D perhaps matching TRBD1 (6 bases). In germline, CDR1 is MDHEN, CDR2 SYDVKM. The CDR3 runs to 14 residues. V gave up 8 bases and J gave up 5 bases, with 19 bases separating them. This CDR3 reads CASHSSQGPHEQYF. CDR3 bases: TGTGCCAGCCACAGTTCACAGGGCCCCCACGAGCAGTACTTC.

This chain links TRBV7-2 with TRBJ1-1, with a possible D match to TRBD1 (5 bases). CDR1 and CDR2 (germline): SGHTA, FQGNSA. CDR3 size: 13 residues. The V gene lost 4 bases and the J gene lost 5 bases, with 11 bases spanning the gap. DNA of the CDR3: TGTGCCAGCAGCTCTCAGGGTAAGACTGAAGCTTTCTTT. This encodes CASSSQGKTEAFF.

This clonotype was detected only a few times. This chain's CDR3 is CATSMSGSTSYNEQFF. The CDR3 bases are TGTGCCACCAGCATGAGCGGGAGTACATCCTACAATGAGCAGTTCTTC. V usage is TRBV15 and J usage is TRBJ2-1, with 8 bases that match TRBD2. The CDR3 has 16 amino acids. V lost 4 bases, J lost 1 base, and 6 bases stayed unmatched. Germline CDR1 LNHNV, CDR2 YYDKDF (reference sequence).

The chain couples TRBV6-5 to TRBJ2-1, with TRBD1 matching over 8 bases. The junction had 14 bases not matched to a gene; V was cut back by 0 bases and J by 7 bases. This CDR3 spans 18 amino acids. Germline CDR1 and CDR2: MNHEY and SVGAGI. The CDR3 coding sequence is TGTGCCAGCAGTTACTCGTTTGTCAGGGGGCAGAGTAGGAATGAGCAGTTCTTC. Its protein is CASSYSFVRGQSRNEQFF.

This clonotype was seen more than once but under ten times. The V call is TRBV5-1, the J call TRBJ2-1, with D maybe TRBD2 (6 bases). Germline assignment: CDR1 SGHRS and CDR2 YFSETQ. Trimming pared 4 bases from V and 6 bases from J, leaving 11 bases between. CDR3 length: 13 amino acids. For the CDR3, the DNA is TGCGCCAGCAGCCAAGCGGGCCGCAATGAGCAGTTCTTC. Translated, it gives CASSQAGRNEQFF.

The chain recombines TRBV6-2 or TRBV6-3 with TRBJ2-7; 7 bases match TRBD1. This CDR3 has 13 residues. V was clipped by 6 bases and J by 7 bases; unmatched bases: 9. CDR1 MNHEY and CDR2 SVGEGT come from the germline V gene. The CDR3 region has the DNA TGTGCCAGCAGCTCCGGGACAGTTTGGGAGCAGTACTTC. This gives the protein CASSSGTVWEQYF.

This clonotype was found many times. The chain uses TRBV7-9 and TRBJ1-1; D call uncertain. Germline loops: CDR1 SEHNR, CDR2 FQNEAQ (reference sequence). CDR3 length equals 15 residues. V lost 7 bases and J 1 base, leaving 16 bases between the germline ends. Here the CDR3 DNA reads TGTGCCAGCACCCTATTGGGAGGGAGGAACACTGAAGCTTTCTTT. Amino acid sequence: CASTLLGGRNTEAFF.

The rearrangement uses TRBV6-5 and TRBJ1-4; D remains unclear. Germline CDR1 is MNHEY and CDR2 is SVGAGI. The CDR3 has 14 residues. V was pared by 0 bases and J by 8 bases, with 10 bases between. The CDR3 DNA reads TGTGCCAGCAGTTACTCAACGGGAGGGGAAAAACTGTTTTTT. Encoded protein: CASSYSTGGEKLFF.